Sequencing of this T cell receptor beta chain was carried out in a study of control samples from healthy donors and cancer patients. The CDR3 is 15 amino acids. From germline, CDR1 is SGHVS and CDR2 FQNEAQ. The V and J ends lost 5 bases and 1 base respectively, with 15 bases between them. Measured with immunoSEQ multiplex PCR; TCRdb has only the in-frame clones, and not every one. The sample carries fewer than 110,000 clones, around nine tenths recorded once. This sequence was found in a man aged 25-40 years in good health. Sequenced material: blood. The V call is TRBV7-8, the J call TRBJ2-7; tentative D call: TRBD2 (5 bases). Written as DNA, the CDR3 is TGTGCCAGCAGCCGAGTCGGAGGAGAATCCTACGAGCAGTACTTC. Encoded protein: CASSRVGGESYEQYF.